This T cell receptor beta chain derives from a study of blood T cell repertoires in COVID-19. Looking at the study overall: Samples taken during acute and convalescent COVID-19 were collected in the United States, Italy and Spain.

TCRdb's copy holds only in-frame clones and misses some; the assay was immunoSEQ multiplex PCR. This repertoire shows around 190,000 clones, over 80% found once; its top ten account for less than 3.5%. V lost 4 bases to trimming and J lost 1 base; unmatched junction nucleotides: 3. This CDR3 is 15 amino acids long. Per germline, CDR1 MGHDK and CDR2 SYGVNS. Enrolled through a virtual design, the participants were between roughly 18 and 100 years of age and came from 24 US areas. Material for sequencing was PBMCs or T cells enriched from blood (not recorded which). The sequence was collected from a woman aged 25 to 39 who had been exposed to COVID-19. The V gene is TRBV25-1, the J gene TRBJ2-3, with TRBD2 identical over 9 bases. The CDR3 region has the DNA TGTGCCAGCAGTGCTAGCGGGATACGCACAGATACGCAGTATTTT. Translation gives CASSASGIRTDTQYF.